This T cell receptor (beta chain) came from a study of blood T cell repertoires in COVID-19. Trimming cost V 6 bases and J 4 bases, with 4 bases left between them. CDR1 MNHEY and CDR2 SMNVEV come from the germline V gene (reference sequence). The CDR3 runs to 11 residues. Repertoires were generated with immunoSEQ multiplex PCR, while TCRdb's copy carries only in-frame clones and drops some. This sample has about 210,000 clones, with 86% found just once. The sequencing sample was made of PBMCs or T cells enriched from blood (not recorded which). This chain links TRBV27 with TRBJ2-1; D unresolved. The origin of this receptor is a woman aged 40 to 50 with acute COVID-19. CDR3 DNA: TGTGCCAGCAGAATATACAATGAGCAGTTCTTC. Translated, it gives CASRIYNEQFF.